Listed below are T cell receptor beta chains from one sample, sequenced in a study of identical twins. TCRdb used MiXCR to reprocess the 5' RACE reads, holding one entry per CDR3 protein. There are approximately 630,000 distinct CDR3 sequences in the sample; about 7.6% occur only once, and roughly 1.6% lies in the top ten. This sample was also put to use in a study of yellow fever vaccine responses in identical twins.

Source material: PBMCs. Every receptor here comes from a woman aged 18-29 years in good health. The CDR3 runs from the conserved cysteine through the conserved F or W. D genes are given only for firm matches. Rows may omit the clone size; those that give it use once, few, many or a size class.

j_gene: TRBJ1-1; abundance: -; d_gene: -; v_gene: TRBV29-1; CDR3aa: CSAGKGGNTEAFF; CDR3nt: TGCAGCGCCGGAAAGGGAGGGAACACTGAAGCTTTCTTT
j_gene: TRBJ1-1; abundance: few; d_gene: TRBD1; v_gene: TRBV5-6; CDR3aa: CASSYIGQGITEAFF; CDR3nt: TGTGCCAGCAGCTACATTGGACAGGGGATCACTGAAGCTTTCTTT
j_gene: TRBJ2-1; abundance: many; d_gene: -; v_gene: TRBV29-1; CDR3aa: CSVESGNEQFF; CDR3nt: TGCAGCGTTGAATCGGGAAATGAGCAGTTCTTC
j_gene: TRBJ2-5; abundance: -; d_gene: TRBD2; v_gene: TRBV11-2; CDR3aa: CASSPGLAGDGETQYF; CDR3nt: TGTGCCAGCAGCCCCGGACTAGCGGGGGACGGGGAGACCCAGTACTTC
j_gene: TRBJ1-2; abundance: many; d_gene: TRBD1; v_gene: TRBV29-1; CDR3aa: CSVERAGGNYGYTF; CDR3nt: TGCAGCGTTGAAAGGGCAGGGGGAAACTATGGCTACACCTTC
j_gene: TRBJ2-7; abundance: -; d_gene: -; v_gene: TRBV7-9; CDR3aa: CASSLEVDYEQYF; CDR3nt: TGTGCCAGCAGCTTAGAGGTGGACTACGAGCAGTACTTC
j_gene: TRBJ2-1; abundance: many; d_gene: -; v_gene: TRBV28; CDR3aa: CASKLFSSGNEQFF; CDR3nt: TGTGCCAGCAAGTTGTTCTCTTCCGGGAATGAGCAGTTCTTC
j_gene: TRBJ1-1; abundance: few; d_gene: -; v_gene: TRBV5-6; CDR3aa: CASSPKDRFQAFF; CDR3nt: TGTGCCAGCAGCCCTAAAGACAGATTTCAAGCTTTCTTT
j_gene: TRBJ2-3; abundance: few; d_gene: -; v_gene: TRBV4-1; CDR3aa: CASSQGGLTESTQYF; CDR3nt: TGCGCCAGCAGCCAAGGGGGGCTGACCGAGAGTACGCAGTATTTT
j_gene: TRBJ2-1; abundance: many; d_gene: -; v_gene: TRBV7-8; CDR3aa: CASSPSSYGVNEQFF; CDR3nt: TGTGCCAGCAGCCCGTCTTCGTACGGGGTCAATGAGCAGTTCTTC
j_gene: TRBJ2-7; abundance: -; d_gene: TRBD2; v_gene: TRBV7-9; CDR3aa: CASSFGPQAGHYEQYF; CDR3nt: TGTGCCAGCAGCTTCGGGCCACAAGCGGGGCACTACGAGCAGTACTTC
j_gene: TRBJ2-1; abundance: many; d_gene: -; v_gene: TRBV4-1; CDR3aa: CASSSLGEYYNEQFF; CDR3nt: TGCGCCAGCAGCTCACTAGGGGAGTACTACAATGAGCAGTTCTTC
j_gene: TRBJ2-7; abundance: many; d_gene: -; v_gene: TRBV27; CDR3aa: CASSLLADSYYEQYF; CDR3nt: TGTGCCAGCAGTTTATTGGCAGACTCCTACTACGAGCAGTACTTC
j_gene: TRBJ2-7; abundance: -; d_gene: -; v_gene: TRBV20-1; CDR3aa: CSARDSQGGSYEQYF; CDR3nt: TGCAGTGCTAGGGATAGTCAGGGGGGCTCCTACGAGCAGTACTTC
j_gene: TRBJ2-5; abundance: -; d_gene: TRBD2; v_gene: TRBV5-1; CDR3aa: CASSLGPSGGLQETQYF; CDR3nt: TGCGCCAGCAGCTTGGGTCCTAGCGGGGGGCTGCAAGAGACCCAGTACTTC
j_gene: TRBJ2-3; abundance: -; d_gene: -; v_gene: TRBV7-8; CDR3aa: CASSLLGGADTQYF; CDR3nt: TGTGCCAGCAGCTTACTAGGGGGGGCAGATACGCAGTATTTT
j_gene: TRBJ2-1; abundance: few; d_gene: TRBD2; v_gene: TRBV11-2; CDR3aa: CASSLGPRGRPYNEQFF; CDR3nt: TGTGCCAGCAGCTTAGGCCCGCGGGGGAGACCCTACAATGAGCAGTTCTTC
j_gene: TRBJ1-2; abundance: many; d_gene: -; v_gene: TRBV7-9; CDR3aa: CASSLDGLAYTF; CDR3nt: TGTGCCAGCAGCTTGGACGGACTCGCTTACACCTTC
j_gene: TRBJ2-1; abundance: -; d_gene: TRBD2; v_gene: TRBV12-3/TRBV12-4; CDR3aa: CASTMTSSPNEQFF; CDR3nt: TGTGCCAGCACCATGACTAGCTCCCCTAATGAGCAGTTCTTC
j_gene: TRBJ1-2; abundance: few; d_gene: -; v_gene: TRBV10-3; CDR3aa: CAISEGVNPRDGYTF; CDR3nt: TGTGCCATCAGTGAGGGGGTAAACCCCAGGGATGGCTACACCTTC
j_gene: TRBJ1-2; abundance: -; d_gene: -; v_gene: TRBV5-6; CDR3aa: CASSLTRGNYGYTF; CDR3nt: TGTGCCAGCAGCTTAACACGAGGGAACTATGGCTACACCTTC
j_gene: TRBJ1-1; abundance: many; d_gene: -; v_gene: TRBV12-3/TRBV12-4; CDR3aa: CASTNGPEAFF; CDR3nt: TGTGCCAGCACAAATGGCCCTGAAGCTTTCTTT
j_gene: TRBJ2-2; abundance: few; d_gene: -; v_gene: TRBV5-1; CDR3aa: CASNRAQEGELFF; CDR3nt: TGCGCCAGCAACCGGGCACAAGAGGGGGAGCTGTTTTTT